This TCR beta chain comes out of a study of OX40 agonist ivuxolimab in advanced cancers. Overall study context: Clinicians treated patients with ivuxolimab, an agonistic anti-OX40 (CD134) antibody.

Only in-frame clones appear in the TCRdb table, and some are missing; sequencing was by immunoSEQ multiplex PCR. The data hold tens of thousands of clones, with roughly nine tenths observed a single time. V was clipped by 4 bases and J by 6 bases, with 11 bases between them. CDR1 is SGHTS and CDR2 is YDEGEE in the germline V gene. This CDR3 contains 12 residues. This TCR was sampled from an adult with an advanced solid tumor such as melanoma, head and neck, liver or kidney cancer. Specimen: CD4+ or CD8+ T cells sorted from blood, collected in a trial of the OX40 agonist ivuxolimab. The V gene is TRBV5-8, the J gene TRBJ2-7; the D call may be TRBD1 or TRBD2 (5 bases each). CDR3 sequence (DNA): TGTGCCAGCAGCACCAGGGACGGCGAGCAGTACTTC. This codes for CASSTRDGEQYF.